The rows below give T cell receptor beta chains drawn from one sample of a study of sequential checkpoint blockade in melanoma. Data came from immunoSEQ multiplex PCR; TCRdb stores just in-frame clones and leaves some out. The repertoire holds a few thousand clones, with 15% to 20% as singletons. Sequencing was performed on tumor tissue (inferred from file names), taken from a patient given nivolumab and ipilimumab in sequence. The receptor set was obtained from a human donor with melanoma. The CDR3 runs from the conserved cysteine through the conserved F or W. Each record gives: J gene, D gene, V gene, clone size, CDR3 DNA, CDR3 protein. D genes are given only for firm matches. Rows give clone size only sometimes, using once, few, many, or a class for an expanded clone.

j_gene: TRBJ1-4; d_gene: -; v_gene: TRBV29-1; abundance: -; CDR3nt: TGCAGCGTTGGAGAACGGCCAGGGGCAACTAATGAAAAACTGTTTTTT; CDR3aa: CSVGERPGATNEKLFF
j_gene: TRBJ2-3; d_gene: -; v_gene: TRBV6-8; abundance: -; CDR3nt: TGTGCCAGCAGGGAAACAGCGTTCCACACAGATACGCAGTATTTT; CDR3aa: CASRETAFHTDTQYF
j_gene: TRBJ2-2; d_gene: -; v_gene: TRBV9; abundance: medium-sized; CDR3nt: TGTGCCAGCAGCGTCTTCAGAACGAACACCGGGGAGCTGTTTTTT; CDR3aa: CASSVFRTNTGELFF
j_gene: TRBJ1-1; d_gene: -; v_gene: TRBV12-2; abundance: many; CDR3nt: TGTGCCAGTATGCGTACGGGACAGGGGACTGAAGCTTTCTTT; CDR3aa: CASMRTGQGTEAFF
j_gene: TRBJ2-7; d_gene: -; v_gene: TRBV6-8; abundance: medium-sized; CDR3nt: TGTGCCATCAGCCAGGGGGGATACGAGCAGTACTTC; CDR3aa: CAISQGGYEQYF
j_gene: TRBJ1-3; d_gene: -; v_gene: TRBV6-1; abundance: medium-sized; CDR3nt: TGTGCCAGCAGTGAAGGGCGTCAGAACTCTGGAAACACCATATATTTT; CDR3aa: CASSEGRQNSGNTIYF
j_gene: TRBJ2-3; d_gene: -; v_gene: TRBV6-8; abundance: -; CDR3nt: TGTGCCAGCAGGAGGAAGGGGCATGGTGACACAGATACGCAGTATTTT; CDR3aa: CASRRKGHGDTDTQYF
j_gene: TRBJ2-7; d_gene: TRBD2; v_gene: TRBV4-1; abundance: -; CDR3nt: TGCGCCAGCAGCCAAGAGGCTGAGCGGGAGATCGAGTTC; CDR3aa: CASSQEAEREIEF
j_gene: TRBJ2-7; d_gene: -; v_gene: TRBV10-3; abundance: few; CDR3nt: TGTGCCATCAGTGAGGGGACACCCGAGCAGTACTTC; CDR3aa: CAISEGTPEQYF
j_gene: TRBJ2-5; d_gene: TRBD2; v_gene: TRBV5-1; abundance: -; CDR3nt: TGCGCCAGCAGCCCCCTCGGACTAGCGGGGGGCTTCCAAGAGACCCAGTACTTC; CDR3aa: CASSPLGLAGGFQETQYF
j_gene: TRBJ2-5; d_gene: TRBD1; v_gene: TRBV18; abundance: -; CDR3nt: TGTGCCAGCTCACCGACGACAGGGGTCCAAGAGACCCAGTACTTC; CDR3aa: CASSPTTGVQETQYF
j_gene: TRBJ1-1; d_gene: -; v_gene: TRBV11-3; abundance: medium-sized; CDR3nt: TGTGCCAGCAGCTCGACGAGGGGAGGGAACACTGAAGCTTTCTTT; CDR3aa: CASSSTRGGNTEAFF
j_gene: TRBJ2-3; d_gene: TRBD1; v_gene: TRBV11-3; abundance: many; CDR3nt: TGTGCCAGCAGCTTAGTGAGGGGGCTCGGCACAGATACGCAGTATTTT; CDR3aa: CASSLVRGLGTDTQYF
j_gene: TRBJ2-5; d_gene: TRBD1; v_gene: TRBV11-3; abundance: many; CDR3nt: TGTGCCAGCAGCCTAGGCGGGCCGGGACAGGGGCAGACCCAGTACTTC; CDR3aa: CASSLGGPGQGQTQYF
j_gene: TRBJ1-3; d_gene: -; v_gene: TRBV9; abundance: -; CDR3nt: TGTGCCAGCAGCCTACGTGAGGGGTTCTCTGGAAACACCATATATTTT; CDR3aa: CASSLREGFSGNTIYF
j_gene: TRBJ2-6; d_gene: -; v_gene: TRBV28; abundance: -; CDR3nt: TGTGCCAGCAGTCGAGACTGGAGTGGGGCCAACGTCCTGACTTTC; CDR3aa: CASSRDWSGANVLTF
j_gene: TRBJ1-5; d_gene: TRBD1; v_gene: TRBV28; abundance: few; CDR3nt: TGTGCCAGCAGTTTTAGTATTCAGGGACAGCAAAATTTTTATAGCAATCAGCCCCAGCATTTT; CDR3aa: CASSFSIQGQQNFYSNQPQHF
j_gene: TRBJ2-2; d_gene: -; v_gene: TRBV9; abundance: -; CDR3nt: TGTGCCAGCAGCACCACAGGCTACGGGGAGCTGTTTTTT; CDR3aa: CASSTTGYGELFF
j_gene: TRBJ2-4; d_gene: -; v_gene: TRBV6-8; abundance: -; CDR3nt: TGTGCCAGCAGTTACACTTCCACTATTCAGTACTTC; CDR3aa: CASSYTSTIQYF
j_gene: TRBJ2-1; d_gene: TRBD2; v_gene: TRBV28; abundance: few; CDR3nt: TGTGCCAGCAGTCCGAGCGGGAGGGTTATTGAGCAGTTCTTC; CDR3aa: CASSPSGRVIEQFF
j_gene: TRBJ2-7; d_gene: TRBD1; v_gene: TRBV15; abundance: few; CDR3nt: TGTGCCACCAGCCCGGGACAGGAACCCTACGAGCAGTACTTC; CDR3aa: CATSPGQEPYEQYF
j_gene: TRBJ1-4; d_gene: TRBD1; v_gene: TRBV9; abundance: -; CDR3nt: TGTGCCAGCAGTACCACAGGGGCTGTTGATGAAAAACTGTTTTTT; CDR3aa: CASSTTGAVDEKLFF
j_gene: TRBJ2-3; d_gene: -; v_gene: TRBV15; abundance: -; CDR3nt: TGTGCCACCAGCCTTCGAACAGGGACAGATACGCAGTATTTT; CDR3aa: CATSLRTGTDTQYF
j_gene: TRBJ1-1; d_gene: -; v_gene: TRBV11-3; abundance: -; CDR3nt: TGTGCCAGCAGCTTAAATAGCGGGAACACTGAAGCTTTCTTT; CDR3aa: CASSLNSGNTEAFF
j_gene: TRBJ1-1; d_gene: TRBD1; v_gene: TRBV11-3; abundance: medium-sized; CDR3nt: TGTGCCAGCAGCCTCTGGACAGGGAGAAGGGGGACTGAAGCTTTCTTT; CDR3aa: CASSLWTGRRGTEAFF
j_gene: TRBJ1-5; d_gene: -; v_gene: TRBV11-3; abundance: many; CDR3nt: TGTGCCAGCAGCACGGGACACCATAGCAATCAGCCCCAGCATTTT; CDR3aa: CASSTGHHSNQPQHF
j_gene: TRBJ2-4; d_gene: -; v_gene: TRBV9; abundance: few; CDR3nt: TGTGCCAGCAGCGTTACCGCTTCGGGCAGCCTGGAAAACATTCAGTACTTC; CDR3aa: CASSVTASGSLENIQYF
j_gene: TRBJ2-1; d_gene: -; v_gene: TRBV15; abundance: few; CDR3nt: TGTGCCACCAGCAGAGATCAGGGGGTCGGGGGTGAGCAGTTCTTC; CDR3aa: CATSRDQGVGGEQFF
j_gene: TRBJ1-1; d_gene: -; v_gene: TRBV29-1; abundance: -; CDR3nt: TGCAGCGCCGAGGGGCGGGCAGTTGGCACTGAAGCTTTCTTT; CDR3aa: CSAEGRAVGTEAFF
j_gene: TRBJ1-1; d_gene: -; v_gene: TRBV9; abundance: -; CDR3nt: TGTGCCAGCCGATTCCAGGGGAGCAGCACTGAAGCTTTCTTT; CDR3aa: CASRFQGSSTEAFF